Following are 18 T cell receptor beta chains from one sample sequenced in a study of shared T cell receptors in the human thymus. TCRdb's copy holds only in-frame clones and misses some; the assay was immunoSEQ multiplex PCR. This table holds under 700,000 clones, 70% to 80% found once. The sample was also linked to a second study, of human thymus T cells.

The sequencing input was thymocytes. These receptor sequences come from a boy under two years old with a congenital heart defect.

The chain recombines TRBV6-1 with TRBJ2-7; 11 bases agree with TRBD2. Germline CDR1 and CDR2: MNHNS and SASEGT. This CDR3 has 15 amino acids. J gave up 2 bases and V 6 bases, and 6 bases lay outside the gene matches. CDR3 DNA: TGTGCCAGCAGCGGACTAGCGGGCGTCCCCTACGAGCAGTACTTC. As protein: CASSGLAGVPYEQYF.

This clone showed up just a few times. The V gene is TRBV5-6, the J gene TRBJ1-1, with 7 bases identical to TRBD1. V shed 4 bases and J 4 bases; nucleotides not matched to a gene: 10. Germline-derived CDR1 and CDR2 are SGHDT and YYEEEE. The CDR3 consists of 15 residues. This CDR3 reads CASSPLRQGVTEAFF. DNA of the CDR3: TGTGCCAGCAGCCCCCTCCGACAGGGAGTCACTGAAGCTTTCTTT.

This clone was observed a handful of times. This rearrangement joins TRBV30 to TRBJ2-1; possible D gene TRBD1, 6 bases. Trimming pared 4 bases from V and 3 bases from J, leaving 16 bases between. Germline loops: CDR1 GTSNPN, CDR2 SVGIG (reference sequence). CDR3 length: 15 residues. The CDR3 nucleotides are TGTGCCTGGAACCACCGGGACAAATTCTACAATGAGCAGTTCTTC. Protein: CAWNHRDKFYNEQFF.

The V call is TRBV5-1, the J call TRBJ2-7; tentatively, D is TRBD1 (6 bases). CDR1 and CDR2 (germline): SGHRS, YFSETQ. The ends were cut back, 6 bases at V and 1 base at J, with 11 bases in the middle. CDR3 length equals 13 residues. The CDR3: CASKRQGSYEQYF. The DNA of the CDR3 is TGCGCCAGCAAACGGCAGGGGTCCTACGAGCAGTACTTC.

V and J are TRBV27 and TRBJ2-7, with 9 nucleotides matching TRBD1. This CDR3 region has 15 residues. The V and J ends lost 5 bases and 2 bases, in that order; junction bases with no gene match: 7. Germline CDR1 and CDR2: MNHEY and SMNVEV (reference sequence). CDR3: CASSVRGQGTYEQYF. The CDR3 DNA is TGTGCCAGCAGTGTTCGAGGACAGGGGACCTACGAGCAGTACTTC.

The chain uses TRBV10-1 and TRBJ2-1, with a possible D match to TRBD2 (7 bases). V was pared by 6 bases and J by 10 bases, with 16 bases between. Looked up from germline, CDR1 is WNHNN and CDR2 is SYGVQD (reference sequence). The CDR3 has 13 amino acids. CDR3 loop: CASSGGLLGEQFF. The DNA for the CDR3 is TGCGCCAGCAGCGGGGGGCTCCTAGGGGAGCAGTTCTTC.

The chain joins TRBV11-2 to TRBJ2-3, with 14 bases fitting TRBD2. Per germline, CDR1 SGHAT and CDR2 FQNNGV. CDR3 size: 19 residues. V dropped 5 bases and J dropped 6; count of bases not matched to a gene: 16. In nucleotides, the CDR3 is TGTGCCAGCAGCCCTAGTGCCCCTGGGACTAGCGGGAGCCTCGATACGCAGTATTTT. Translating gives CASSPSAPGTSGSLDTQYF.

The chain carries TRBV30 and TRBJ1-3; TRBD1 matches at 7 bases. J gave up 8 bases and V 4 bases, and 11 bases lay outside the gene matches. This CDR3 comprises 14 residues. Germline-derived CDR1 and CDR2 are GTSNPN and SVGIG (reference sequence). CDR3 region: CAWKGEGAQDTIYF. Written as DNA, the CDR3 is TGTGCCTGGAAAGGAGAGGGGGCGCAGGACACCATATATTTT.

This chain joins TRBV5-1 and TRBJ2-3, with 16 bases lining up with TRBD2. CDR3 length: 19 amino acids. Germline CDR1 SGHRS, CDR2 YFSETQ. Trimming cost V 4 bases and J 1 base; bases outside gene matches: 9. CDR3 amino acids: CASSGVGLAGGPGTDTQYF. CDR3 sequence (DNA): TGCGCCAGCAGCGGGGTGGGACTAGCGGGAGGGCCGGGCACAGATACGCAGTATTTT.

V usage is TRBV5-4 and J usage is TRBJ1-1; D gene ambiguous. Germline CDR1 SGHNT, CDR2 YYREEE (reference sequence). This CDR3 has 14 residues. The germline V and J ends were trimmed by 4 bases and 3 bases, with 13 bases remaining between them. The chain's CDR3 is CASSGSGGDTEAFF. The CDR3 DNA reads TGTGCCAGCAGCGGCTCGGGCGGGGACACTGAAGCTTTCTTT.

The chain carries TRBV7-7 and TRBJ2-5; D is unclear. The germline V gene has CDR1 SSHAT and CDR2 FNYEAQ (reference sequence). With 0 bases removed from V and 5 bases from J, the gap between germline ends came to 19 bases. This CDR3 has 17 residues. DNA for the CDR3: TGTGCCAGCAGCTTAGCGAACGACGACTCCTCGAATGAGACCCAGTACTTC. Amino acids: CASSLANDDSSNETQYF.

This clone occurred a few times. The rearrangement uses TRBV19 and TRBJ1-1; D is unresolved. Per germline, CDR1 LNHDA and CDR2 SQIVND (reference sequence). Trimming shortened V by 11 bases and J by 2 bases, and 9 bases separated the two germline ends. The CDR3 has 11 residues. The CDR3: CASEGNTEAFF. CDR3 nucleotides: TGTGCCTCCGAGGGTAACACTGAAGCTTTCTTT.

V is TRBV11-3 and J is TRBJ2-1; possibly TRBD2 for D (6 bases). This CDR3 spans 15 amino acids. Trimming removed 3 bases from V and 5 bases from J, with 14 bases in between. Germline CDR1 reads SGHNT; CDR2 reads YENEEA. The CDR3 sequence: CASSLASASNNEQFF. DNA of the CDR3: TGTGCCAGCAGCTTGGCTAGCGCAAGCAACAATGAGCAGTTCTTC.

This rearrangement joins TRBV9 to TRBJ2-3, with 10 bases aligning to TRBD2. The CDR3 is 15 amino acids. V shed 6 bases, J shed 2 bases, and the junction held 6 bases outside the gene matches. Germline values: CDR1 SGDLS, CDR2 YYNGEE. The CDR3 region has the DNA TGTGCCAGCACCCCTCTAGCGGGGGACACAGATACGCAGTATTTT. Residues: CASTPLAGDTDTQYF. Drawing the rest from reference TRBV9 and TRBJ2-3, the complete variable domain is DSGVTQTPKHLITATGQRVTLRCSPRSGDLSVYWYQQSLDQGLQFLIQYYNGEERAKGNILERFSAQQFPDLHSELNLSSLELGDSALYFCASTPLAGDTDTQYFGPGTRLTVL.

The V gene is TRBV19, the J gene TRBJ1-2; D is unclear. Trimming cost V 6 bases and J 7 bases, with 9 bases left between them. The CDR3 totals 11 residues. CDR1 and CDR2 from the germline V gene are LNHDA and SQIVND (reference sequence). The CDR3 sequence: CASSPGTGYTF. CDR3 bases: TGTGCCAGTAGCCCAGGAACTGGCTACACCTTC.

The table lists this clone with a count of one. The V call is TRBV19, the J call TRBJ2-1; 9 bases map to TRBD1. This CDR3 spans 15 amino acids. J gave up 5 bases and V 6 bases, and 8 bases lay outside the gene matches. Germline V gene data show CDR1 as LNHDA and CDR2 as SQIVND (reference sequence). CDR3 in DNA: TGTGCCAGTAGCTTCGGACAGGGGAGGAACAATGAGCAGTTCTTC. Protein sequence: CASSFGQGRNNEQFF. Complete variable domain (other parts from reference TRBV19 and TRBJ2-1): DGGITQSPKYLFRKEGQNVTLSCEQNLNHDAMYWYRQDPGQGLRLIYYSQIVNDFQKGDIAEGYSVSREKKESFPLTVTSAQKNPTAFYLCASSFGQGRNNEQFFGPGTRLTVL.

The V and J genes are TRBV4-1 and TRBJ2-1; TRBD2 aligns across 13 bases. Per the germline V gene, CDR1 is MGHRA and CDR2 is YSYEKL. CDR3 length: 16 amino acids. V was pared by 3 bases and J by 13 bases, with 12 bases of the junction left unmatched. CDR3: CASSQETSGRSQVQFF. The CDR3 nucleotides are TGCGCCAGCAGCCAGGAGACTAGCGGGAGGTCCCAGGTACAGTTCTTC.

The chain uses TRBV7-9 and TRBJ1-1; 11 positions match TRBD1. The V gene's germline CDR1 is SEHNR and CDR2 FQNEAQ (reference sequence). Losses at the gene ends were 0 bases for V and 3 bases for J; bases not matched to a gene: 9. The CDR3 is 18 residues long. As DNA, the CDR3 is TGTGCCAGCAGCTTAGCTAAGGGACAGGGGGGAATGGACACTGAAGCTTTCTTT. This codes for CASSLAKGQGGMDTEAFF.